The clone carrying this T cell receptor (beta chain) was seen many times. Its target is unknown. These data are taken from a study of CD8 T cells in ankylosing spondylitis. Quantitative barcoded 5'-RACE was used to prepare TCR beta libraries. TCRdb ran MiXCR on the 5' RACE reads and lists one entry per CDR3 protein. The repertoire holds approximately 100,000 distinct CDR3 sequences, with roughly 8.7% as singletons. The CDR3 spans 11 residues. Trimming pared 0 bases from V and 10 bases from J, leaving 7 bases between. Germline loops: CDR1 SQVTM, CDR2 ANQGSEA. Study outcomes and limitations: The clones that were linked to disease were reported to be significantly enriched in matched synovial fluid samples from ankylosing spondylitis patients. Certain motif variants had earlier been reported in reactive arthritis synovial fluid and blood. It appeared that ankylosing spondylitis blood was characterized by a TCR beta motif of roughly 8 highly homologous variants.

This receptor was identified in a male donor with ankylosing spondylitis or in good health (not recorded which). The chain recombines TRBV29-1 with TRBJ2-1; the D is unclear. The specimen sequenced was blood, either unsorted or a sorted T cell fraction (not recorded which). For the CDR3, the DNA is TGCAGCGTTGAAGACGCGGTAGAGCAGTTCTTC. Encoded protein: CSVEDAVEQFF.